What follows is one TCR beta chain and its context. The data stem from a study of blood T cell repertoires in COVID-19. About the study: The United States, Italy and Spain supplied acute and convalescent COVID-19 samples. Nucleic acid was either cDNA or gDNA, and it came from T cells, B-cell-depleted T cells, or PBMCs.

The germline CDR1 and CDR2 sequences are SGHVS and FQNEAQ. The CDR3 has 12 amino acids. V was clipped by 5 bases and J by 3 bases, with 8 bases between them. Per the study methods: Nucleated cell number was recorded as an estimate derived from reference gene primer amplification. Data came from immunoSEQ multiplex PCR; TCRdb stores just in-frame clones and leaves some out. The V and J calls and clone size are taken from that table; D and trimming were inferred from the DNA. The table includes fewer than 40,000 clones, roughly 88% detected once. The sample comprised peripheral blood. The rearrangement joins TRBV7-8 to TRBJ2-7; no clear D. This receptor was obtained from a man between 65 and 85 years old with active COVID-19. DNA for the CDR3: TGTGCCAGCAGCCCAAGCCACTACGAGCAGTACTTC. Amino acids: CASSPSHYEQYF.